One and the same sample provided the 28 T cell receptor beta chains below, sequenced in a study of blood T cell repertoires in COVID-19 (dated by TCRdb to 2020 to 2022). The receptor library was made with the immunoSEQ multiplex PCR assay. Held by TCRdb, this immuneACCESS table contains in-frame sequences only and omits some clones. Under half of the omission traces to an unresolved V gene where checked; the cause of the rest is unknown. The sample yields just over 15,000 clones; about four fifths were counted once. The ten largest clones capture about a tenth of the sample. The specimen was peripheral blood. The receptors were sampled from a human donor in a cohort sampled during active COVID-19.

V gene TRBV5-1 combines with J gene TRBJ2-7; TRBD1 aligns across 8 bases. The CDR3 totals 14 residues. The ends lost 0 bases at V and 5 bases at J; junction bases unmatched: 4. Germline V gene lookup returns CDR1 SGHRS and CDR2 YFSETQ. The CDR3 DNA reads as TGCGCCAGCAGCTTGGCGCAGGGGGCGAACGAGCAGTACTTC. Its protein is CASSLAQGANEQYF.

In its sample, this clone was seen once. In DNA, the CDR3 is TGCGCCAGCAGCTTGGCCCGGGGAGCAGATACGCAGTATTTT. Encoded protein: CASSLARGADTQYF. The chain is built from TRBV5-1 and TRBJ2-3, with a tentative D call TRBD2 (5 bases). V dropped 0 bases and J dropped 4 bases, with 9 bases sitting between them. Germline CDR1 reads SGHRS; CDR2 reads YFSETQ. The CDR3 runs 14 residues.

The rearrangement links TRBV19 to TRBJ2-7, with a weak D call TRBD1 (5 bases). V was clipped by 5 bases and J by 5 bases, with 19 bases between them. The CDR3 runs 15 residues. The germline CDR1 and CDR2 sequences are LNHDA and SQIVND (reference sequence). CDR3 in DNA: TGTGCCAGTAGTCAATTCGGACATGGCGGCGACGAGCAGTACTTC. Translated, it gives CASSQFGHGGDEQYF.

This CDR3 reads CASSVVGTVNSPLHF. The CDR3 bases are TGTGCCAGCAGCGTAGTCGGGACAGTTAATTCACCCCTCCACTTT. The chain employs TRBV9 and TRBJ1-6, with 7 bases identical to TRBD1. The V segment lost 0 bases and the J segment 6 bases; nucleotides outside the gene matches: 3. The CDR3 has 15 residues. From germline, CDR1 is SGDLS and CDR2 YYNGEE.

V is TRBV20-1 and J is TRBJ2-1; D perhaps matches TRBD1 (5 bases). The germline V gene encodes CDR1 DFQATT and CDR2 SNEGSKA (reference sequence). The CDR3 runs 11 residues. Trimming cost V 7 bases and J 10 bases, with 14 bases left between them. As DNA, the CDR3 is TGCAGTGTCTCGTCAGGGCACGAGCAGTTCTTC. Amino acids: CSVSSGHEQFF.

This clone came up a few times. The chain employs TRBV5-6 and TRBJ2-7; weak D call: TRBD2 (5 bases). This CDR3 is 14 amino acids long. Trimming pared 1 base from V and 2 bases from J, leaving 10 bases between. Germline CDR1 and CDR2: SGHDT and YYEEEE. The CDR3 sequence: CASSLRSGTYEQYF. In nucleotides, the CDR3 is TGTGCCAGCAGCTTGCGGTCGGGGACCTACGAGCAGTACTTC. Full variable domain (rest looked up from reference TRBV5-6 and TRBJ2-7): DAGVTQSPTHLIKTRGQQVTLRCSPKSGHDTVSWYQQALGQGPQFIFQYYEEEERQRGNFPDRFSGHQFPNYSSELNVNALLLGDSALYLCASSLRSGTYEQYFGPGTRLTVT.

This chain links TRBV11-2 with TRBJ2-4, with D hard to call. The CDR3 spans 15 residues. Germline CDR1 is SGHAT and CDR2 is FQNNGV. V gave up 0 bases and J gave up 9 bases, with 15 bases separating them. CDR3 in amino acids: CASSLDPTTAGIQYF. In nucleotides, the CDR3 is TGTGCCAGCAGCTTAGATCCTACTACCGCTGGCATTCAGTACTTC.

This chain links TRBV5-1 with TRBJ2-5, with a tentative D call TRBD1 (6 bases). V dropped 0 bases and J dropped 2 bases, with 11 bases sitting between them. CDR3 length: 15 amino acids. CDR1 SGHRS and CDR2 YFSETQ come from the germline V gene. CDR3 region: CASSLEPTGQETQYF. The CDR3 coding sequence is TGCGCCAGCAGCTTGGAGCCGACAGGACAAGAGACCCAGTACTTC.

The CDR3 sequence is CASSLNNPPNTGELFF. The CDR3 coding sequence is TGCGCCAGCAGCCTTAACAACCCACCGAACACCGGGGAGCTGTTTTTT. The gene calls are TRBV4-3 and TRBJ2-2, with unresolved D. V was pared by 4 bases and J by 0 bases, with 12 bases between. Germline V gives CDR1 LGHNA, CDR2 YSLEER. The CDR3 has 16 residues.

The V gene is TRBV3-1 (or the pseudogene TRBV3-2), the J gene TRBJ1-5; 8 bases match TRBD1. Per germline, CDR1 LGHDT and CDR2 YNNKEL (reference sequence). There are 16 residues in the CDR3. V lost 3 bases to trimming and J lost 6 bases; unmatched junction nucleotides: 10. As DNA, the CDR3 is TGTGCCAGCAGCCAGGGAATCAGGGGGCTTGCTCAGCCCCAGCATTTT. Amino acids: CASSQGIRGLAQPQHF.

The chain couples TRBV15 to TRBJ2-7; TRBD2 aligns across 10 bases. Unmatched junction bases numbered 13, after V lost 3 bases and J lost 5 bases. The CDR3 sequence is 17 residues long. CDR1 and CDR2 (germline): LNHNV, YYDKDF (reference sequence). CDR3 in amino acids: CATSSFRLAGVVDEQYF. As DNA, the CDR3 is TGTGCCACCAGCAGCTTCAGACTAGCGGGTGTCGTCGACGAGCAGTACTTC.

The rearrangement links TRBV3-1 (or the pseudogene TRBV3-2) to TRBJ1-6, with D possibly matching TRBD1 (6 bases). V lost 1 base, J lost 5 bases, and 12 bases lay in between. CDR1 LGHDT and CDR2 YNNKEL come from the germline V gene (reference sequence). This CDR3 contains 16 residues. CDR3 amino acids: CASSQGWDTNNSPLHF. The DNA for the CDR3 is TGTGCCAGCAGCCAAGGCTGGGACACCAATAATTCACCCCTCCACTTT.

The CDR3 here is CASSWTGLNTEAFF. The CDR3 coding sequence is TGCGCCAGCAGCTGGACAGGGCTTAACACTGAAGCTTTCTTT. The chain is built from TRBV5-1 and TRBJ1-1; 8 bases are shared with TRBD1. CDR1 is SGHRS and CDR2 is YFSETQ in the germline V gene. After removal of 3 bases from V and 2 bases from J, the junction contained 3 bases not matched to a gene. The CDR3 runs to 14 residues.

This chain connects TRBV6-6 to TRBJ1-2; D may be TRBD1 (6 bases). Trimming stripped 4 bases from V and 1 base from J, with 10 bases between. The CDR3 is 14 amino acids. CDR1 and CDR2 (germline): MNHNY, SVGAGI (reference sequence). The DNA for the CDR3 is TGTGCCAGCAGTTCCAGGGGTTTTAACTATGGCTACACCTTC. Amino acids: CASSSRGFNYGYTF.

This clone was observed a single time. The chain joins TRBV28 to TRBJ2-3, with TRBD2 matching 9 bases. The V segment lost 8 bases and the J segment 8 bases; nucleotides outside the gene matches: 14. CDR3 length: 15 residues. Germline V gene data show CDR1 as MDHEN and CDR2 as SYDVKM. Written as DNA, the CDR3 is TGTGCCAGCGCACCCCCGGGACTAGCATCGGGTACGCAGTATTTT. Protein product: CASAPPGLASGTQYF.

The chain recombines TRBV18 with TRBJ2-5, with a tentative D call TRBD1 (6 bases). CDR1 KGHSH and CDR2 LQKENI come from the germline V gene. This CDR3 is 13 amino acids long. With 6 bases removed from V and 5 bases from J, the gap between germline ends came to 13 bases. The CDR3 sequence: CASSPDSMETQYF. In DNA form, the CDR3 reads TGTGCCAGCTCCCCGGACAGTATGGAGACCCAGTACTTC.

The chain has TRBV21-1 and TRBJ2-5; the table's D call, TRBD1, was not checked against the DNA. TRBV21-1 is a recognized pseudogene. The CDR3 has 13 amino acids. CDR3 nucleotide sequence: TGTGCCAGCAGCACAGGGTTGCGAGAGACCCAGTACTTC. Encoded protein: CASSTGLRETQYF.

J is TRBJ2-5 and V is TRBV6-5, with 10 nucleotides matching TRBD2. The CDR3 is 15 residues long. CDR1 and CDR2 (germline): MNHEY, SVGAGI. The V and J ends lost 6 bases and 3 bases, in that order; junction bases with no gene match: 7. The chain's CDR3 is CASRRAGGPKETQYF. The CDR3, as DNA: TGTGCCAGCAGAAGAGCGGGGGGGCCGAAAGAGACCCAGTACTTC.

This rearrangement joins TRBV7-2 to TRBJ1-2; 7 bases match TRBD1. Looked up from germline, CDR1 is SGHTA and CDR2 is FQGNSA. This CDR3 is 14 amino acids long. J gave up 7 bases and V 5 bases, and 10 bases lay outside the gene matches. The CDR3 nucleotides are TGTGCCAGCAGCGGCCGGGAAGGGGGCTCTGGCTACACCTTC. This translates into CASSGREGGSGYTF.

The chain couples TRBV7-2 to TRBJ2-6; weak D call: TRBD1 (6 bases). V was clipped by 2 bases and J by 0 bases, with 11 bases between them. This CDR3 is 17 amino acids long. In germline, CDR1 is SGHTA, CDR2 FQGNSA. The DNA of the CDR3 is TGTGCCAGCAGCTTACTGACGGGACACTCTGGGGCCAACGTCCTGACTTTC. Translation gives CASSLLTGHSGANVLTF.

CDR3 loop: CASRTMGGGVGNEQFF. CDR3 DNA sequence: TGTGCCAGCCGAACCATGGGCGGGGGAGTAGGCAATGAGCAGTTCTTC. This chain uses TRBV11-1 with TRBJ2-1, with 7 bases identical to TRBD2. Germline CDR1 and CDR2: SGHAT and FQDESV (reference sequence). This CDR3 region has 16 residues. Trimming at V came to 8 bases and at J to 6 bases, leaving 16 bases not matched to a gene.

This chain's CDR3 is CASSRLSGPNGYTF. In DNA form, the CDR3 reads TGTGCCAGCAGCCGCTTGTCAGGGCCAAATGGCTACACCTTC. The gene calls are TRBV7-2 and TRBJ1-2; perhaps TRBD1 as D (5 bases). CDR1 SGHTA and CDR2 FQGNSA come from the germline V gene. This CDR3 is built from 14 residues. The V end was cut by 5 bases, the J end by 6 bases, with 16 bases between.

The V call is TRBV7-9, the J call TRBJ2-3, with 7 bases matching TRBD1. There are 14 residues in the CDR3. V dropped 3 bases and J dropped 5; count of bases not matched to a gene: 5. In germline, CDR1 is SEHNR, CDR2 FQNEAQ (reference sequence). CDR3 coding DNA: TGTGCCAGCAGCTTCGCACAGGGGAAAGATACGCAGTATTTT. Protein product: CASSFAQGKDTQYF.

As to this clone: Germline and junction disagree at one end, which may indicate a read error. V is TRBV6-2 or TRBV6-3 and J is TRBJ1-3; 9 bases fit TRBD1. This CDR3 comprises 16 residues. The germline CDR1 and CDR2 sequences are MNHEY and SVGEGT. The CDR3 spells CASSYSRTGVGNTIYF. The CDR3 nucleotides read TGTGCCAGCAGCTACTCGCGGACAGGGGTCGGGAACACCATATATTTT.

The genes are TRBV5-5 and TRBJ2-7; the match to TRBD2 covers 9 bases. Looked up from germline, CDR1 is SGHKS and CDR2 is YYEKEE (reference sequence). CDR3 length: 14 residues. V gave up 3 bases and J gave up 3 bases; unmatched junction bases: 4. DNA for the CDR3: TGTGCCAGCAGCTCGGGACTAGCTAGCTACGAGCAGTACTTC. This translates into CASSSGLASYEQYF.

V gene TRBV28 combines with J gene TRBJ2-7, with 15 positions matching TRBD2. Trimming took 5 bases from V and 7 from J; bases not matched to a gene: 9. The germline gives CDR1 MDHEN, CDR2 SYDVKM. The length of the CDR3 is 16 residues. CDR3 loop: CASSPGLAGGVTEQYF. In DNA, the CDR3 is TGTGCCAGCAGTCCGGGACTAGCGGGAGGTGTTACAGAGCAGTACTTC. The whole variable domain, remainder taken from reference TRBV28 and TRBJ2-7, is DVKVTQSSRYLVKRTGEKVFLECVQDMDHENMFWYRQDPGLGLRLIYFSYDVKMKEKGDIPEGYSVSREKKERFSLILESASTNQTSMYLCASSPGLAGGVTEQYFGPGTRLTVT.

The chain combines TRBV19 with TRBJ2-7, with D perhaps matching TRBD2 (6 bases). The CDR3 runs to 13 residues. Germline CDR1 LNHDA, CDR2 SQIVND (reference sequence). V was cut by 5 bases and J by 7 bases, with 15 bases left in between. CDR3 in amino acids: CASSHRGAGEQYF. CDR3 nucleotides: TGTGCCAGTAGTCACCGGGGTGCGGGGGAGCAGTACTTC.

V usage is TRBV7-8 and J usage is TRBJ1-1, with a possible D match to TRBD1 (5 bases). Between the trimmed V and J ends, which lost 1 base and 1 base, there was a span of 10 bases. The CDR3 runs to 15 residues. CDR1 and CDR2 (germline): SGHVS, FQNEAQ. The CDR3 reads CASSLEGLRNTEAFF. The CDR3 DNA reads as TGTGCCAGCAGCTTAGAGGGGCTGAGGAACACTGAAGCTTTCTTT. Filled out from reference TRBV7-8 and TRBJ1-1, the complete variable domain reads GAGVSQSPRYKVAKRGQDVALRCDPISGHVSLFWYQQALGQGPEFLTYFQNEAQLDKSGLPSDRFFAERPEGSVSTLKIQRTQQEDSAVYLCASSLEGLRNTEAFFGQGTRLTVV.